A single sample gave rise to the 17 T cell receptor beta chains below, sequenced in a study of blood T cell repertoires in COVID-19 (dated by TCRdb to 2020 to 2021). The library was built by means of the immunoSEQ multiplex PCR assay. TCRdb carries this immuneACCESS record with in-frame sequences only. Its versions omit some clonotypes, under half of them owing to an unresolved V gene in the studies checked, with the rest unexplained. This sample gives fewer than 350,000 clones in total; approximately 89% of them show up just once. The biggest ten clones account for approximately 4.1% of the sample. Sequenced material: peripheral blood. The receptors originated from a woman aged 60-75 years with COVID-19, enrolled during active disease.

The chain links TRBV30 to TRBJ1-3, with a tentative D call TRBD1 (6 bases). CDR3 length: 14 residues. The germline V gene encodes CDR1 GTSNPN and CDR2 SVGIG (reference sequence). V was shortened by 3 bases and J by 4 bases, with 13 bases between the two germline ends. The CDR3 loop reads CAWSPGQRGNTIYF. The CDR3 DNA follows: TGTGCCTGGAGCCCAGGACAGAGAGGAAACACCATATATTTT.

The V and J genes are TRBV5-1 and TRBJ1-6; D is perhaps TRBD1 (6 bases). V lost 0 bases and J 10 bases, leaving 23 bases between the germline ends. Germline V gene sequence: CDR1 SGHRS, CDR2 YFSETQ. CDR3 length equals 18 residues. CDR3 in amino acids: CASSLAGETGLARSPLHF. The CDR3 DNA follows: TGCGCCAGCAGCTTGGCCGGGGAGACAGGTCTTGCTCGCTCACCCCTCCACTTT. Together with reference TRBV5-1 and TRBJ1-6, the CDR3 gives the full variable domain: KAGVTQTPRYLIKTRGQQVTLSCSPISGHRSVSWYQQTPGQGLQFLFEYFSETQRNKGNFPGRFSGRQFSNSRSEMNVSTLELGDSALYLCASSLAGETGLARSPLHFGNGTRLTVT.

This clone was counted only a few times. The V call is TRBV4-1, the J call TRBJ1-2; 7 bases line up with TRBD1. The CDR3 runs to 14 residues. Germline V lookup: CDR1 MGHRA, CDR2 YSYEKL. V dropped 0 bases and J dropped 7; count of bases not matched to a gene: 5. For the CDR3, the DNA is TGCGCCAGCAGCCAAGATGGACAGGTTGGTGGCTACACCTTC. It specifies CASSQDGQVGGYTF.

The rearrangement uses TRBV7-7 and TRBJ2-3; 14 bases line up with TRBD2. With V trimmed by 5 bases and J by 2 bases, 9 bases remained unmatched. The CDR3 totals 18 residues. The germline CDR1 and CDR2 sequences are SSHAT and FNYEAQ (reference sequence). CDR3 sequence (DNA): TGTGCCAGCAGCCCCGGGACTAGCGGGGGCGCTTTCACAGATACGCAGTATTTT. As protein: CASSPGTSGGAFTDTQYF.

The chain combines TRBV6-5 with TRBJ1-4; D not certain. The V end was cut by 6 bases, the J end by 4 bases, with 9 bases between. There are 13 residues in the CDR3. The V gene's germline CDR1 is MNHEY and CDR2 SVGAGI. The CDR3 sequence is CASSMRINEKLFF. The CDR3 coding sequence is TGTGCCAGCAGCATGCGGATTAATGAAAAACTGTTTTTT.

This clone has only one observation. The rearrangement joins TRBV5-1 to TRBJ2-3, with 13 bases lining up with TRBD2. The CDR3 totals 16 residues. V trimming: 4 bases; J trimming: 3 bases; junction bases outside the gene matches: 5. Germline CDR1 and CDR2: SGHRS and YFSETQ. The CDR3 sequence: CASSPGTSGVTDTQYF. CDR3 nucleotides: TGCGCCAGCAGCCCGGGGACTAGCGGGGTAACAGATACGCAGTATTTT.

The rearrangement uses TRBV7-2 and TRBJ2-4, with a weak D call TRBD1 (5 bases). Germline V gives CDR1 SGHTA, CDR2 FQGNSA. This CDR3 spans 16 amino acids. V was trimmed by 4 bases and J by 0 bases, leaving 13 bases between them. DNA for the CDR3: TGTGCCAGCAGCTCCGACAGAAGAGTAGCCAAAAACATTCAGTACTTC. Protein product: CASSSDRRVAKNIQYF.

DNA of the CDR3: TGCGCCAGCAGCTTGGTAGGGGTGAGCGACGAGCAGTACTTC. It yields the protein CASSLVGVSDEQYF. V gene TRBV5-1 combines with J gene TRBJ2-7, with TRBD1 as a possible D gene (5 bases). The ends were cut back, 0 bases at V and 5 bases at J, with 12 bases in the middle. The germline CDR1 and CDR2 sequences are SGHRS and YFSETQ. This CDR3 spans 14 amino acids.

This clone was observed once. The chain uses TRBV28 and TRBJ2-5, with TRBD1 matching over 7 bases. V shed 6 bases, J shed 3 bases, and the junction held 4 bases outside the gene matches. This CDR3 region has 13 residues. CDR1 and CDR2 (germline): MDHEN, SYDVKM. DNA of the CDR3: TGTGCCAGCAGGACGACAGGGAAAGAGACCCAGTACTTC. Translated, it gives CASRTTGKETQYF.

This chain connects TRBV7-9 to TRBJ2-7, with 7 bases lining up with TRBD1. Germline-derived CDR1 and CDR2 are SEHNR and FQNEAQ (reference sequence). J was trimmed by 3 bases and V by 5 bases; bases with no gene match: 1. The CDR3 sequence is 12 residues long. The CDR3 here is CASSGDSYEQYF. CDR3 in DNA: TGTGCCAGCAGCGGGGACAGCTACGAGCAGTACTTC.

The CDR3 region has the DNA TGTGCCAGCAGCGAGGCCCCGGACAGGAACTACGAGCAGTACTTC. It translates to CASSEAPDRNYEQYF. The rearrangement joins TRBV9 to TRBJ2-7, with 7 bases lining up with TRBD1. The CDR3 runs 15 residues. Looked up from germline, CDR1 is SGDLS and CDR2 is YYNGEE. Unmatched junction bases numbered 9, after V lost 3 bases and J lost 3 bases.

The chain combines TRBV28 with TRBJ1-6; 7 positions agree with TRBD1. V dropped 3 bases and J dropped 8; count of bases not matched to a gene: 13. Germline V gene lookup returns CDR1 MDHEN and CDR2 SYDVKM. The CDR3 sequence is 17 residues long. CDR3 region: CASSLGREGAFDSPLHF. The CDR3 DNA reads TGTGCCAGCAGTTTGGGGCGGGAGGGGGCGTTTGATTCACCCCTCCACTTT.

The CDR3 region has the DNA TGTGCCAGCAGCTCCGAACAGGGCAATGAGCAGTTCTTC. It is translated as CASSSEQGNEQFF. This sequence joins TRBV7-3 and TRBJ2-1; tentative D call: TRBD1 (6 bases). Trimming stripped 4 bases from V and 6 bases from J, with 10 bases between. The V gene's germline CDR1 is SGHTA and CDR2 FQGTGA. The CDR3 loop spans 13 amino acids.

This sequence joins TRBV19 and TRBJ1-2, with TRBD1 as a possible D gene (6 bases). The germline V gene has CDR1 LNHDA and CDR2 SQIVND (reference sequence). The ends were cut back, 4 bases at V and 8 bases at J, with 14 bases in the middle. There are 13 residues in the CDR3. The CDR3 is CASSTSGERGYTF. The DNA of the CDR3 is TGTGCCAGTAGTACCTCAGGGGAACGGGGCTACACCTTC.

V gene TRBV5-1 combines with J gene TRBJ2-5; tentatively, D is TRBD2 (6 bases). CDR1 is SGHRS and CDR2 is YFSETQ in the germline V gene. This CDR3 region has 14 residues. V shed 0 bases and J shed 6 bases, with 12 bases lying between them. CDR3 bases: TGCGCCAGCAGCTTGGGGGGGGACGGCAAGACCCAGTACTTC. It yields the protein CASSLGGDGKTQYF.

The chain employs TRBV5-8 and TRBJ1-4, with 7 bases identical to TRBD1. Trimming removed 4 bases from V and 7 bases from J; junction bases left unmatched: 13. This CDR3 region has 16 residues. The V gene's germline CDR1 is SGHTS and CDR2 YDEGEE. CDR3 coding DNA: TGTGCCAGCAGCCAGGGACAGCAACAAGGGAGTGAAAAACTGTTTTTT. Translated, it gives CASSQGQQQGSEKLFF.

The V call is TRBV30, the J call TRBJ2-3; TRBD2 matches at 8 bases. V shed 5 bases, J shed 0 bases, and the junction held 7 bases outside the gene matches. The CDR3 runs 15 residues. Germline CDR1 reads GTSNPN; CDR2 reads SVGIG (reference sequence). CDR3 protein: CAWSGGGTSTDTQYF. The CDR3 bases are TGTGCCTGGTCCGGGGGGGGGACTAGCACAGATACGCAGTATTTT.